This T cell receptor (beta chain) was found in a study of blood T cell repertoires in COVID-19. The assay was immunoSEQ multiplex PCR, and TCRdb's table has in-frame clones only and misses some. Of a few hundred thousand clones in the sample, roughly nine tenths were seen once. Living in 25 or so US areas, the participants were between roughly 18 and 90 years of age. Grouping used clinical history reported by participants in a survey and questionnaire. The germline V gene encodes CDR1 MDHEN and CDR2 SYDVKM. The ends lost 6 bases at V and 3 bases at J; junction bases unmatched: 4. This CDR3 is built from 13 residues.

J is TRBJ1-2 and V is TRBV28; 7 bases fit TRBD1. The sample consisted of PBMCs or T cells enriched from blood (not recorded which). This receptor was identified in a woman aged 55-70 years who had recovered from COVID-19. CDR3 in amino acids: CASSLTGHYGYTF. The DNA for the CDR3 is TGTGCCAGCAGCCTGACAGGGCACTATGGCTACACCTTC.